This T cell receptor beta chain appears in the sequencing data of a study of T cell responses to AZD1222 COVID-19 vaccine. Broader study findings: The sample set comprised mostly white British donors with more females, and clonal diversity was possibly underestimated.

Details on this clone: What it binds is unknown.

Assay: immunoSEQ multiplex PCR; the TCRdb copy retains only in-frame clones and omits some. The table has around 140,000 clones, about 89% seen once; the top ten hold roughly 4.7%. The sequencing here drew on peripheral blood, taken on day 0 of AZD1222 vaccination. The TCR comes from an adult in good health.

CDR3 amino acids: CASRWDSNSPLHF. For the CDR3, the DNA is TGTGCCAGCCGGTGGGACAGTAATTCACCCCTCCACTTT. The V gene is TRBV6-5, the J gene TRBJ1-6, with 7 bases that match TRBD1. Germline-derived CDR1 and CDR2 are MNHEY and SVGAGI. The length of the CDR3 is 13 residues. J gave up 6 bases and V 8 bases, and 4 bases lay outside the gene matches.